Presented here are 29 T cell receptor beta chains from one specimen sequenced in a study of T cells in Graves' hyperthyroidism and ophthalmopathy. Researchers amplified the TCR beta CDR3 regions from RNA transcripts. The HTBI set primed first-round TCR CDR3 RT-PCR. Each CDR3 protein is one row after TCRdb ran MiXCR on the multiplex PCR reads. Of 600,000 or so distinct CDR3 sequences in the sample, 40% to 55% were seen once. The sample taken for sequencing was peripheral blood or thyroid tissue (not recorded which). Receptors originate from a woman aged 18-35 years with Graves' hyperthyroidism.

This clonotype was found many times. The chain combines TRBV25-1 with TRBJ1-2; tentatively, D is TRBD1 (5 bases). CDR3 length equals 15 residues. Trimming left V 8 bases short and J 0 bases short, with 16 bases between. Germline lookup yields CDR1 MGHDK and CDR2 SYGVNS. CDR3: CASSPPPGTNYGYTF. Written as DNA, the CDR3 is TGTGCCAGCTCACCACCTCCAGGGACTAACTATGGCTACACCTTC.

V usage is TRBV12-3 or TRBV12-4 and J usage is TRBJ1-2, with 9 bases lining up with TRBD1. After removal of 6 bases from V and 7 bases from J, the junction contained 9 bases not matched to a gene. The length of the CDR3 is 14 residues. The CDR3 DNA reads TGTGCCAGCAGACGGGACAGGGCTAGTTCTGGCTACACCTTC. Translation gives CASRRDRASSGYTF.

The V gene is TRBV11-1, the J gene TRBJ1-1, with 8 bases aligning to TRBD1. The CDR3 spans 14 residues. The V gene's germline CDR1 is SGHAT and CDR2 FQDESV (reference sequence). V lost 5 bases to trimming and J lost 7 bases; unmatched junction nucleotides: 9. CDR3 DNA: TGTGCCAGCAGCCGAATTACAGGGGGGGATGAAGCTTTCTTT. Its protein product is CASSRITGGDEAFF.

There are a few counts of this clonotype. The DNA of the CDR3 is TGTGCCAGCAGCTGGGCCTTGGAGACCCAGTACTTC. It encodes CASSWALETQYF. This chain joins TRBV7-9 and TRBJ2-5; no reliable D call. This CDR3 has 12 residues. The V gene's germline CDR1 is SEHNR and CDR2 FQNEAQ (reference sequence). V gave up 4 bases and J gave up 5 bases, with 8 bases separating them.

The chain has TRBV24-1 and TRBJ1-4; D may be TRBD1 (5 bases). The length of the CDR3 is 12 residues. Germline V gives CDR1 KGHDR, CDR2 SFDVKD. V lost 5 bases and J lost 7, with 7 bases in between. This chain's CDR3 is CATSGGTEKLFF. CDR3 sequence (DNA): TGTGCCACCAGTGGGGGGACTGAAAAACTGTTTTTT.

Comment on this clonotype: The germline gene is not matched at one end of the junction; a read error may be the cause. V is TRBV7-8 and J is TRBJ2-7, with unresolved D. TRBJ2-4 matches the DNA end more closely, so the J call is doubtful. Germline V gene data show CDR1 as SGHVS and CDR2 as FQNEAQ. This CDR3 is 14 amino acids long. The CDR3 loop reads CASSHDIAKNIQYF. The CDR3 DNA reads as TGTGCCAGCAGCCATGACATAGCCAAGAACATTCAGTACTTC.

V usage is TRBV7-2 and J usage is TRBJ1-5; D gene unclear. CDR1 SGHTA and CDR2 FQGNSA come from the germline V gene. V dropped 1 base and J dropped 6 bases, with 10 bases sitting between them. The CDR3 totals 14 residues. The chain's CDR3 is CASSLETGIQPQHF. The CDR3, as DNA: TGTGCCAGCAGCTTAGAGACGGGGATTCAGCCCCAGCATTTT. Based on the CDR3 plus reference TRBV7-2 and TRBJ1-5, the full variable domain is GAGVSQSPSNKVTEKGKDVELRCDPISGHTALYWYRQSLGQGLEFLIYFQGNSAPDKSGLPSDRFSAERTGGSVSTLTIQRTQQEDSAVYLCASSLETGIQPQHFGDGTRLSIL.

V and J are TRBV29-1 and TRBJ2-7; maybe TRBD1 (6 bases). V was pared by 1 base and J by 7 bases, with 11 bases between. CDR1 is SQVTM, CDR2 ANQGSEA, per germline. The CDR3 loop spans 12 amino acids. The CDR3 here is CSVEVGDNEQYF. In DNA, the CDR3 is TGCAGCGTTGAAGTCGGGGACAATGAGCAGTACTTC.

Of note for this clonotype: A read error is possible here, since a much larger clone lies one base away. This chain connects TRBV7-2 to TRBJ2-5; D is ambiguous. The CDR3 has 14 amino acids. Germline V lookup: CDR1 SGHTA, CDR2 FQGNSA. CDR3 DNA: TGTGCCAGCAGCCTCTTGGGCCCACAAGGGACCCAGTACTTC. This sequence encodes CASSLLGPQGTQYF.

Many counts were recorded for this clonotype. In DNA form, the CDR3 reads TGTGCCAGCAGCTTACCCCAAGAGACCCAGTACTTC. This translates into CASSLPQETQYF. The chain couples TRBV7-6 to TRBJ2-5; D unresolved. The CDR3 sequence is 12 residues long. V was trimmed by 2 bases and J by 1 base, leaving 2 bases between them. CDR1 and CDR2 (germline): SGHVS, FNYEAQ.

This clonotype has a handful of counts. The chain uses TRBV11-3 and TRBJ1-1; maybe TRBD1 (5 bases). The CDR3 has 13 amino acids. Trimming removed 6 bases from V and 3 bases from J, with 11 bases in between. The germline V gene has CDR1 SGHNT and CDR2 YENEEA. As DNA, the CDR3 is TGTGCCAGCAGTGAGTGGGGGGACACTGAAGCTTTCTTT. The encoded protein is CASSEWGDTEAFF.

Note on this clonotype: Since a much larger clone is just one base distant, this may be a read error. The gene calls are TRBV24-1 and TRBJ1-1; a possible D gene is TRBD1 (6 bases). V lost 6 bases, J lost 0 bases, and 7 bases lay in between. This CDR3 has 13 amino acids. Germline V lookup: CDR1 KGHDR, CDR2 SFDVKD. CDR3 sequence: CATSTGLNTEAFF. CDR3 coding DNA: TGTGCCACCAGTACAGGGCTGAACACTGAAGCTTTCTTT.

This clonotype was recorded many times. The rearrangement uses TRBV29-1 and TRBJ2-6; maybe TRBD2 (7 bases). Germline V gene sequence: CDR1 SQVTM, CDR2 ANQGSEA. CDR3 length: 15 residues. The germline V and J ends were trimmed by 3 bases and 0 bases, with 9 bases remaining between them. The CDR3 spells CSVEGGPSGANVLTF. In DNA form, the CDR3 reads TGCAGCGTTGAGGGGGGGCCCTCTGGGGCCAACGTCCTGACTTTC.

The chain links TRBV20-1 to TRBJ2-5; a weak D match, TRBD2 (6 bases). The germline V gene has CDR1 DFQATT and CDR2 SNEGSKA (reference sequence). With 0 bases removed from V and 5 bases from J, the gap between germline ends came to 16 bases. The CDR3 sequence is 15 residues long. The CDR3 region has the DNA TGCAGTGCTAGAGAACCTCGGAGGGCCTGGGAGACCCAGTACTTC. Residues: CSAREPRRAWETQYF.

The chain carries TRBV24-1 and TRBJ1-2; D is ambiguous. CDR3 length equals 14 residues. V gave up 1 base and J gave up 1 base, with 6 bases separating them. Germline assignment: CDR1 KGHDR and CDR2 SFDVKD. CDR3 region: CATSDFQNNYGYTF. The CDR3 DNA is TGTGCCACCAGTGATTTTCAGAATAACTATGGCTACACCTTC.

V and J are TRBV19 and TRBJ1-1; D remains unclear. CDR3 length: 15 amino acids. The germline V and J ends were trimmed by 5 bases and 4 bases, with 17 bases remaining between them. Germline loops: CDR1 LNHDA, CDR2 SQIVND (reference sequence). CDR3 DNA sequence: TGTGCCAGTAGTCCGACGCCAACCAGTAGCACTGAAGCTTTCTTT. This sequence encodes CASSPTPTSSTEAFF. Using reference TRBV19 and TRBJ1-1 for the parts outside the CDR3, the full variable domain is DGGITQSPKYLFRKEGQNVTLSCEQNLNHDAMYWYRQDPGQGLRLIYYSQIVNDFQKGDIAEGYSVSREKKESFPLTVTSAQKNPTAFYLCASSPTPTSSTEAFFGQGTRLTVV.

V and J are TRBV5-1 and TRBJ2-5; TRBD2 matches at 7 bases. The germline V gene has CDR1 SGHRS and CDR2 YFSETQ. After removal of 4 bases from V and 4 bases from J, the junction contained 10 bases not matched to a gene. The CDR3 is 15 amino acids. This CDR3 reads CASSTRGGPGETQYF. The CDR3 DNA reads as TGCGCCAGCAGCACCCGGGGAGGGCCTGGAGAGACCCAGTACTTC.

As concerns this clonotype: A much larger clone lies one base from this, so it may be a read error. The chain has TRBV10-2 and TRBJ2-7, with TRBD2 matching 8 bases. Germline values: CDR1 WSHSY, CDR2 SAAADI. The J segment lost 5 bases and the V segment lost 8 bases, leaving 8 bases of the junction unmatched. The CDR3 spans 13 residues. CDR3: CASATGGPHEQYF. Here the CDR3 DNA reads TGCGCCAGCGCTACGGGAGGGCCCCACGAGCAGTACTTC.

V is TRBV11-3 and J is TRBJ1-2; D perhaps matches TRBD1 (5 bases). This CDR3 is built from 15 residues. Germline V gene lookup returns CDR1 SGHNT and CDR2 YENEEA. Between the trimmed V and J ends, which lost 5 bases and 0 bases, there was a span of 13 bases. The CDR3 sequence: CASSPPGLTNYGYTF. In DNA form, the CDR3 reads TGTGCCAGCAGCCCACCGGGACTGACTAACTATGGCTACACCTTC. Drawing the rest from reference TRBV11-3 and TRBJ1-2, the complete variable domain is EAGVVQSPRYKIIEKKQPVAFWCNPISGHNTLYWYLQNLGQGPELLIRYENEEAVDDSQLPKDRFSAERLKGVDSTLKIQPAELGDSAVYLCASSPPGLTNYGYTFGSGTRLTVV.

This clonotype was seen ten or more times. V and J are TRBV20-1 and TRBJ1-6; 7 bases fit TRBD1. CDR3 size: 15 residues. After removal of 0 bases from V and 7 bases from J, the junction contained 6 bases not matched to a gene. Germline CDR1 and CDR2: DFQATT and SNEGSKA (reference sequence). The CDR3 coding sequence is TGCAGTGCTAGAGATATAACAGGGGACAATTCACCCCTCCACTTT. It translates to CSARDITGDNSPLHF.

The rearrangement joins TRBV6-2 or TRBV6-3 to TRBJ2-7, with a tentative D call TRBD1 (6 bases). CDR3 length: 13 amino acids. Trimming took 6 bases from V and 7 from J, leaving 16 bases between them. Germline V gene sequence: CDR1 MNHEY, CDR2 SVGEGT. The CDR3: CASRHDRKGEQYF. Here the CDR3 DNA reads TGTGCCAGCAGGCATGACAGGAAGGGTGAGCAGTACTTC.

The V call is TRBV13, the J call TRBJ1-2, with TRBD1 matching over 9 bases. Losses at the gene ends were 4 bases for V and 4 bases for J; bases not matched to a gene: 7. Germline V gene sequence: CDR1 PRHDT, CDR2 FYEKMQ (reference sequence). The CDR3 contains 15 residues. This CDR3 is CASSYRDREGYGYTF. The CDR3 coding sequence is TGTGCCAGCAGCTACCGGGACAGGGAAGGCTATGGCTACACCTTC.

This clonotype was counted many times. The conserved closing phenylalanine or tryptophan is absent in this CDR3, likely reflecting a read error. Because the CDR3's place on the DNA is in doubt, the DNA is left out and the CDR3 is given as listed by TCRdb. The chain is built from TRBV29-1 and TRBJ1-4. The CDR3 spans 11 residues, counting both ends. CDR1 is SQVTM, CDR2 ANQGSEA, per germline. The CDR3 reads CSVEDGSGTRL.

This chain joins TRBV20-1 and TRBJ1-1; no definite D call. Germline CDR1 DFQATT, CDR2 SNEGSKA (reference sequence). The CDR3 covers 13 residues. Trimming took 3 bases from V and 0 from J, leaving 8 bases between them. CDR3 loop: CSARKQVNTEAFF. In nucleotides, the CDR3 is TGCAGTGCTAGGAAGCAGGTGAACACTGAAGCTTTCTTT.

As for this clonotype: At one end the junction does not follow the germline gene, possibly because of a read error. This sequence joins TRBV2 and TRBJ1-4; TRBD1 might be the D (6 bases). Germline CDR1 is SNHLY and CDR2 is FYNNEI. The CDR3 is 16 amino acids. DNA for the CDR3: TGTGCCATCAGTGATATAGGACACCGGGACACTGAAAAACTGTTTTTT. Translation gives CAISDIGHRDTEKLFF.

This clonotype was detected many times. The V gene is TRBV7-9, the J gene TRBJ2-5; 10 bases align to TRBD2. Germline-derived CDR1 and CDR2 are SEHNR and FQNEAQ (reference sequence). Trimming removed 3 bases from V and 5 bases from J; junction bases left unmatched: 3. The CDR3 covers 14 residues. CDR3 coding DNA: TGTGCCAGCAGCTTGCGACTAGCGGGTGAGACCCAGTACTTC. Encoded protein: CASSLRLAGETQYF.

This chain joins TRBV29-1 and TRBJ1-1; the D is unclear. The CDR3 runs 13 residues. The ends were cut back, 3 bases at V and 6 bases at J, with 14 bases in the middle. Germline CDR1 reads SQVTM; CDR2 reads ANQGSEA. DNA of the CDR3: TGCAGCGTTGAGGGTAGGGTGAGCCCTGAAGCTTTCTTT. Amino acid sequence: CSVEGRVSPEAFF.

The sample holds many counts of this clonotype. This chain connects TRBV15 to TRBJ1-4; D is uncertain. CDR3 size: 15 residues. Germline loops: CDR1 LNHNV, CDR2 YYDKDF (reference sequence). Trimming stripped 0 bases from V and 5 bases from J, with 10 bases between. CDR3 in amino acids: CATSRDRRRNEKLFF. The CDR3 DNA sequence: TGTGCCACCAGCAGAGATCGGCGGAGAAATGAAAAACTGTTTTTT.

The chain joins TRBV7-2 to TRBJ1-5; unclear D gene. The CDR3 spans 18 residues. The ends were cut back, 2 bases at V and 0 bases at J, with 17 bases in the middle. CDR1 and CDR2 from the germline V gene are SGHTA and FQGNSA. The CDR3 loop is CASSLTVQARASNQPQHF. Here the CDR3 DNA reads TGTGCCAGCAGCTTAACCGTCCAGGCGAGGGCTAGCAATCAGCCCCAGCATTTT.